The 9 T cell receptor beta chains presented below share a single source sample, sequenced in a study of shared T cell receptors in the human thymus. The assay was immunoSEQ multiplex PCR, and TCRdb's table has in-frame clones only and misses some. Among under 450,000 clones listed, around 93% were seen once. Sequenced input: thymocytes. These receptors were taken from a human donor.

The CDR3 region has the DNA TGTGCCAGCAGCGTAGAGGTAGCTGGGGTCTCCTACGAGCAGTACTTC. Protein: CASSVEVAGVSYEQYF. The chain combines TRBV9 with TRBJ2-7; the D is unclear. Germline V gene data show CDR1 as SGDLS and CDR2 as YYNGEE. Trimming took 0 bases from V and 0 from J, leaving 13 bases between them. This CDR3 comprises 16 residues.

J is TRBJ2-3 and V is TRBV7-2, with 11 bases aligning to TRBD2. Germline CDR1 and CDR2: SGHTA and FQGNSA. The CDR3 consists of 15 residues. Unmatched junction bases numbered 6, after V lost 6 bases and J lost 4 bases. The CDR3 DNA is TGTGCCAGCAGATTTAGCGGGAGGGCGCCAGATACGCAGTATTTT. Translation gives CASRFSGRAPDTQYF.

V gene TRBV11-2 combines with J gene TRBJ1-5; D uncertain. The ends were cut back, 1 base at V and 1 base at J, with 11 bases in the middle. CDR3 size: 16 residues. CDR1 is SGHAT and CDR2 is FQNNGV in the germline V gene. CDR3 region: CASSLVPAPSNQPQHF. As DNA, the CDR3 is TGTGCCAGCAGCTTAGTGCCAGCTCCCAGCAATCAGCCCCAGCATTTT.

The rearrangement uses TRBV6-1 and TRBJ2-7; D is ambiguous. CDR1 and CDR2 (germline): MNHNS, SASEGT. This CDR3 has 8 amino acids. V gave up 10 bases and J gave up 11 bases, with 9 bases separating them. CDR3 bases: TGTGCCACCGGAAGCGAGTACTTC. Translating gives CATGSEYF.

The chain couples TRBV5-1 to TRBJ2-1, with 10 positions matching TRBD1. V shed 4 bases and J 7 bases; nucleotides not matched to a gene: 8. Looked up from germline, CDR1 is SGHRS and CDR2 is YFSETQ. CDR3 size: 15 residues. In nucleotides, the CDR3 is TGCGCCAGCAGCGCCCCAAGGACAGGGGGTAATGAGCAGTTCTTC. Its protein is CASSAPRTGGNEQFF.

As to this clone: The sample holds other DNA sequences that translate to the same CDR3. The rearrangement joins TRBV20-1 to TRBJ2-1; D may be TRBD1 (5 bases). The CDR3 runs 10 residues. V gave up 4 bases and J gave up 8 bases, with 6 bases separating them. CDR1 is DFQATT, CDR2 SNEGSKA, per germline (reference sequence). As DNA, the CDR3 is TGCAGTGCTATAGGGGATGAGCAGTTCTTC. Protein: CSAIGDEQFF.

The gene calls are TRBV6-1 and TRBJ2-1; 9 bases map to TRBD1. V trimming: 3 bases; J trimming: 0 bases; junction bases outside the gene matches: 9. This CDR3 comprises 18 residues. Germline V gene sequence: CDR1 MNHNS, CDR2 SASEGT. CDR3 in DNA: TGTGCCAGCAGTGAGGGGGAGGGACAGGGCGGCTCCTACAATGAGCAGTTCTTC. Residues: CASSEGEGQGGSYNEQFF.

The CDR3 protein is CASSPQANQPQHF. The CDR3 DNA is TGTGCCAGCAGCCCCCAGGCTAATCAGCCCCAGCATTTT. This chain joins TRBV7-2 and TRBJ1-5; D is uncertain. This CDR3 is 13 amino acids long. CDR1 and CDR2 from the germline V gene are SGHTA and FQGNSA. Between the trimmed V and J ends, which lost 5 bases and 4 bases, there was a span of 9 bases.

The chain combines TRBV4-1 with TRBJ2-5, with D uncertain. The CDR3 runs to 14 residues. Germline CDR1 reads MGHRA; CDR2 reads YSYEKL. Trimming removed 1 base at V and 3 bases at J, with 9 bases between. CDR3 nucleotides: TGCGCCAGCAGCCAAGGGGCTTTGGAAGAGACCCAGTACTTC. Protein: CASSQGALEETQYF.